Presented here are 7 T cell receptor beta chains from one specimen sequenced in a study of T cell responses to AZD1222 COVID-19 vaccine. TCRdb's table, derived via immunoSEQ multiplex PCR, lists solely in-frame clones and lacks some. The data contain about 110,000 clones, approximately 88% of them seen just once; the ten biggest clones take up 4.5% to 6%. The specimen comprised peripheral blood, sampled on day 0 of AZD1222 vaccination. These TCRs come from an adult in good health.

The rearrangement joins TRBV27 to TRBJ1-2, with D possibly matching TRBD1 (6 bases). The CDR3 length is 14 residues. Germline V gene sequence: CDR1 MNHEY, CDR2 SMNVEV (reference sequence). The germline V and J ends were trimmed by 8 bases and 6 bases, with 19 bases remaining between them. Written as DNA, the CDR3 is TGTGCCAGCGGTCCCTCGGGGGGCATCGATGGCTACACCTTC. Its translation is CASGPSGGIDGYTF.

This rearrangement joins TRBV2 to TRBJ2-5; D might be TRBD1 (6 bases). There are 12 residues in the CDR3. Per the germline V gene, CDR1 is SNHLY and CDR2 is FYNNEI. V shed 5 bases and J shed 9 bases, with 13 bases lying between them. CDR3 loop: CASSPTGPPQYF. Here the CDR3 DNA reads TGTGCCAGCAGTCCGACAGGCCCGCCCCAGTACTTC.

This chain links TRBV12-3 or TRBV12-4 with TRBJ1-6; 8 nucleotides align to TRBD1. The CDR3 covers 12 residues. The V segment lost 5 bases and the J segment 13 bases; nucleotides outside the gene matches: 4. The CDR3 loop reads CASSVTGGPLHF. For the CDR3, the DNA is TGTGCCAGCAGTGTAACAGGGGGTCCCCTCCACTTT.

CDR3 sequence: CASSVAWDTQYF. CDR3 sequence (DNA): TGTGCCAGCAGCGTGGCATGGGATACGCAGTATTTT. The genes are TRBV9 and TRBJ2-3; no clear D gene. This CDR3 is built from 12 residues. V lost 2 bases to trimming and J lost 6 bases, with 7 bases between them. Germline V gives CDR1 SGDLS, CDR2 YYNGEE.

The genes are TRBV7-9 and TRBJ2-4; D remains unclear. The V gene lost 1 base and the J gene lost 10 bases, with 8 bases spanning the gap. The CDR3 is 12 amino acids. Germline V CDR1 and CDR2: SEHNR, FQNEAQ (reference sequence). The CDR3 DNA is TGTGCCAGCAGCTTAGGAGCCAATATTCAGTACTTC. Its translation is CASSLGANIQYF.

The chain joins TRBV19 to TRBJ2-3, with TRBD1 as a possible D gene (6 bases). Trimming pared 3 bases from V and 2 bases from J, leaving 12 bases between. The CDR3 runs 15 residues. From germline, CDR1 is LNHDA and CDR2 SQIVND (reference sequence). The CDR3 sequence: CASSIFPGHTDTQYF. CDR3 sequence (DNA): TGTGCCAGTAGTATCTTCCCGGGACACACAGATACGCAGTATTTT.

V and J are TRBV4-3 and TRBJ1-2; no reliable D call. Germline lookup yields CDR1 LGHNA and CDR2 YSLEER. V was cut by 1 base and J by 5 bases, with 14 bases left in between. The CDR3 contains 15 residues. CDR3 loop: CASSQGRPIGYGYTF. The CDR3 DNA follows: TGCGCCAGCAGCCAAGGCCGGCCGATTGGGTATGGCTACACCTTC.